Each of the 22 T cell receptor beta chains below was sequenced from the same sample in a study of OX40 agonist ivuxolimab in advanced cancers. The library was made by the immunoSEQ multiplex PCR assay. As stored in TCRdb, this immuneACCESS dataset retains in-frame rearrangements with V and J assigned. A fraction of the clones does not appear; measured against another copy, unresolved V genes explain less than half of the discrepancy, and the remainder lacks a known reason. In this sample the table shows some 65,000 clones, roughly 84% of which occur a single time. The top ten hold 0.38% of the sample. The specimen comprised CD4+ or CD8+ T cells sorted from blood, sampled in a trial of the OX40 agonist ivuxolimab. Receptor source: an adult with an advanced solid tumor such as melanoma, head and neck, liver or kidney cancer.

This chain's CDR3 is CASSERWDTEAFF. The CDR3 DNA reads as TGTGCCAGCAGTGAACGGTGGGACACTGAAGCTTTCTTT. The chain has TRBV2 and TRBJ1-1; no definite D call. Germline CDR1 and CDR2: SNHLY and FYNNEI. Trimming removed 2 bases at V and 3 bases at J, with 7 bases between. The CDR3 runs 13 residues.

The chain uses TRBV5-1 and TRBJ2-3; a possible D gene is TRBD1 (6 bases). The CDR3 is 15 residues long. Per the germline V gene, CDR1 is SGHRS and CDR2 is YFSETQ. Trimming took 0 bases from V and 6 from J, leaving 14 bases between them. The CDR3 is CASSLEDSRWDTQYF. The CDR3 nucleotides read TGCGCCAGCAGCTTGGAGGACAGTAGGTGGGATACGCAGTATTTT.

Here the CDR3 reads CASSFLGGGATDTQYF. The DNA of the CDR3 is TGTGCCAGCAGCTTCCTCGGCGGGGGCGCCACAGATACGCAGTATTTT. The chain links TRBV5-6 to TRBJ2-3; perhaps TRBD2 as D (7 bases). This CDR3 is 16 amino acids long. V dropped 2 bases and J dropped 2 bases, with 15 bases sitting between them. The V gene's germline CDR1 is SGHDT and CDR2 YYEEEE.

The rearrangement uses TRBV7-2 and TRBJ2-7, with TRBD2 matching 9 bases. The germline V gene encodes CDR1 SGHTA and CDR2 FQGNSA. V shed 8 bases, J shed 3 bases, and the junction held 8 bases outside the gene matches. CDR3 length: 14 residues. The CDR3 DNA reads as TGTGCCAGCGGATTTAGCGGGGGACTCTACGAGCAGTACTTC. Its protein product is CASGFSGGLYEQYF.

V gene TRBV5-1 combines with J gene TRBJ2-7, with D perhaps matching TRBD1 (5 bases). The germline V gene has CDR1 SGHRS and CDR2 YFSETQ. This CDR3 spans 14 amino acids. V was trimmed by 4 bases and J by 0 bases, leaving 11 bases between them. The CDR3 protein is CASSTDSGSYEQYF. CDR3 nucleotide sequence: TGCGCCAGCAGCACCGACAGTGGCTCCTACGAGCAGTACTTC.

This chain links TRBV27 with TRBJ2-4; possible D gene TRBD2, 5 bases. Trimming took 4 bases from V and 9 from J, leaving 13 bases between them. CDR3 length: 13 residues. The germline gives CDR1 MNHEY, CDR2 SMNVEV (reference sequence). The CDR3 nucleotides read TGTGCCAGCAGTTCGGCCGGAGGTTTCATTCAGTACTTC. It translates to CASSSAGGFIQYF.

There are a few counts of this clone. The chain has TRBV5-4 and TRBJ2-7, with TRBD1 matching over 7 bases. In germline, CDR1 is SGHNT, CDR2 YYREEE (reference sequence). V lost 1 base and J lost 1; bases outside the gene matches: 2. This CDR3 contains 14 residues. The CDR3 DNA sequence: TGTGCCAGCAGCTTGAACAGGGGATCCTACGAGCAGTACTTC. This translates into CASSLNRGSYEQYF.

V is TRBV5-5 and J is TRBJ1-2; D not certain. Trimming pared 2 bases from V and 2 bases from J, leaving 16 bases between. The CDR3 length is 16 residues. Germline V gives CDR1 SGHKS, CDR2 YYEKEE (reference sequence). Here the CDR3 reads CASSLGDRRGNYGYTF. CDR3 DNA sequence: TGTGCCAGCAGCTTAGGAGATCGCAGAGGAAACTATGGCTACACCTTC.

CDR3 nucleotides: TGTGCCAGCTCTTCCCTCTCGACAGATAATTCACCCCTCCACTTT. Amino acids: CASSSLSTDNSPLHF. V usage is TRBV6-6 and J usage is TRBJ1-6, with D possibly matching TRBD1 (5 bases). The CDR3 totals 15 residues. CDR1 MNHNY and CDR2 SVGAGI come from the germline V gene (reference sequence). V was trimmed by 8 bases and J by 5 bases, leaving 16 bases between them.

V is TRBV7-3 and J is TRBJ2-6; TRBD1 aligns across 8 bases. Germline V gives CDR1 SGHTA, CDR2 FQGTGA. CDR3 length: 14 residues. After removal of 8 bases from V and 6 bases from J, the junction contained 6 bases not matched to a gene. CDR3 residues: CASGGTGSANVLTF. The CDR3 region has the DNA TGTGCCAGCGGCGGGACAGGCTCGGCCAACGTCCTGACTTTC.

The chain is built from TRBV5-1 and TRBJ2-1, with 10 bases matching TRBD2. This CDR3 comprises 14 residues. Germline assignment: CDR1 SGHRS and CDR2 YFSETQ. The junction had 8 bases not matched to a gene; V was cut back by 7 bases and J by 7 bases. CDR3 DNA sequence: TGCGCCAGCTTAAGCGGGGGGGCCCGAAATGAGCAGTTCTTC. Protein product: CASLSGGARNEQFF.

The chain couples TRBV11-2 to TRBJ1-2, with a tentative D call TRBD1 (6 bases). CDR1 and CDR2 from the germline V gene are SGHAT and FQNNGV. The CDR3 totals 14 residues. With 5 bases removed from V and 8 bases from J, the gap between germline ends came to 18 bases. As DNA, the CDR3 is TGTGCCAGCAGCCAACCACAGGGAACGCTCGGCTACACCTTC. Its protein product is CASSQPQGTLGYTF.

The CDR3 nucleotides read TGTGCCAGCAGCCCCGAGACCCCAGACAGGGTGGAAGGAGAGACCCAGTACTTC. Its translation is CASSPETPDRVEGETQYF. The rearrangement links TRBV11-2 to TRBJ2-5; 7 bases are a match to TRBD1. This CDR3 contains 18 residues. Germline V gene lookup returns CDR1 SGHAT and CDR2 FQNNGV. V shed 5 bases and J 4 bases; nucleotides not matched to a gene: 19.

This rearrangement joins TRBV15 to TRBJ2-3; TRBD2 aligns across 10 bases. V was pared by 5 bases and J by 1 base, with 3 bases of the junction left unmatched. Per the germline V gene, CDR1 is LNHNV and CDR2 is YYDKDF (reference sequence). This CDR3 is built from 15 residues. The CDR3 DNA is TGTGCCACCAGCGTTAGCGGGGGGCGCACAGATACGCAGTATTTT. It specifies CATSVSGGRTDTQYF. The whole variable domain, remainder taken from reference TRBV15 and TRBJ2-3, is DAMVIQNPRYQVTQFGKPVTLSCSQTLNHNVMYWYQQKSSQAPKLLFHYYDKDFNNEADTPDNFQSRRPNTSFCFLDIRSPGLGDTAMYLCATSVSGGRTDTQYFGPGTRLTVL.

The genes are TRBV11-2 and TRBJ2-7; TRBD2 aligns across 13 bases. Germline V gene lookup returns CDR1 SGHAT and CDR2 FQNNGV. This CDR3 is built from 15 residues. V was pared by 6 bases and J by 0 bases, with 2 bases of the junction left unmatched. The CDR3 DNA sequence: TGTGCCAGCAGTCGACTAGCGGGGGGCTCCTACGAGCAGTACTTC. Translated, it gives CASSRLAGGSYEQYF.

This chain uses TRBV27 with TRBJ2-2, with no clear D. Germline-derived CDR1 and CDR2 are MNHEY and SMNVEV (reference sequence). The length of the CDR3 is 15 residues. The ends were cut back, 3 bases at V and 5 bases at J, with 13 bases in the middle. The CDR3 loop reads CASSLAPRRTGELFF. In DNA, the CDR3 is TGTGCCAGCAGTTTGGCCCCAAGACGGACCGGGGAGCTGTTTTTT.

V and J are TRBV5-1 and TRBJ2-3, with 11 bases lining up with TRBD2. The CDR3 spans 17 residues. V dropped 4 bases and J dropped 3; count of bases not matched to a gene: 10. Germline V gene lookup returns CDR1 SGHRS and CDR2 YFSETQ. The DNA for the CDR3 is TGCGCCAGCAGCCCCTCGCTAGCGGGGGGAAGGACAGATACGCAGTATTTT. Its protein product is CASSPSLAGGRTDTQYF.

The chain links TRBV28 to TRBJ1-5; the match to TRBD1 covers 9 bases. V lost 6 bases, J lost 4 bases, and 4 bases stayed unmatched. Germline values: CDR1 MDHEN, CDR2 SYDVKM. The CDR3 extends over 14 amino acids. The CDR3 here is CASSPGQGNQPQHF. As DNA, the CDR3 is TGTGCCAGCAGCCCGGGACAGGGTAATCAGCCCCAGCATTTT.

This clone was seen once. CDR3 coding DNA: TGCGCCAGCAGCCAAGGCCCGAACACCGGGGAGCTGTTTTTT. This gives the protein CASSQGPNTGELFF. The chain couples TRBV4-3 to TRBJ2-2, with D unresolved. V lost 1 base to trimming and J lost 0 bases, with 3 bases between them. The CDR3 covers 14 residues. The germline gives CDR1 LGHNA, CDR2 YSLEER.

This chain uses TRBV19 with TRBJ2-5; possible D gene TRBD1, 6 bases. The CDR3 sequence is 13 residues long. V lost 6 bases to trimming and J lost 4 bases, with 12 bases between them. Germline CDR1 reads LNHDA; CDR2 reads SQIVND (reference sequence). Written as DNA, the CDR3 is TGTGCCAGTAGCCCCGGGACATTAGAGACCCAGTACTTC. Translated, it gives CASSPGTLETQYF. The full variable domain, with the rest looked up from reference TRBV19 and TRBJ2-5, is DGGITQSPKYLFRKEGQNVTLSCEQNLNHDAMYWYRQDPGQGLRLIYYSQIVNDFQKGDIAEGYSVSREKKESFPLTVTSAQKNPTAFYLCASSPGTLETQYFGPGTRLLVL.

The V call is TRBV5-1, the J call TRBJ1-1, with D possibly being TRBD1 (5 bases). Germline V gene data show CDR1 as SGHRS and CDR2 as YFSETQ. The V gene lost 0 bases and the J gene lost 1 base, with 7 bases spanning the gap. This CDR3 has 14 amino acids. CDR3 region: CASSLVQGNTEAFF. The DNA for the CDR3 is TGCGCCAGCAGCTTGGTGCAGGGGAACACTGAAGCTTTCTTT.

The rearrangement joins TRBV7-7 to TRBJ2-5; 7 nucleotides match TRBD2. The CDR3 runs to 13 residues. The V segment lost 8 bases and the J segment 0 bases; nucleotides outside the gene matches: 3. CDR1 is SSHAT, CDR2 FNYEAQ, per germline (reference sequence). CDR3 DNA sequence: TGTGCCAGCGGGCGGGGGTACCAAGAGACCCAGTACTTC. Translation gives CASGRGYQETQYF.